Each of the 2 T cell receptor beta chains below was sequenced from the same sample in a study of CD4 T cells in relation to SARS-CoV-2 and coronaviruses. TCRdb's table, derived via immunoSEQ multiplex PCR, lists solely in-frame clones and lacks some. The sample contains about 56,000 clones, 92% of which appear only once. Sequencing input: naive CD4+ T cells from PBMCs. Subset specified: naive CD4+ T cells isolated by negative enrichment. The source of these receptors is an adult with COVID-19.

The chain uses TRBV28 and TRBJ1-2; D gene unclear. This CDR3 is built from 14 residues. Germline lookup yields CDR1 MDHEN and CDR2 SYDVKM. V was trimmed by 3 bases and J by 4 bases, leaving 12 bases between them. Here the CDR3 DNA reads TGTGCCAGCAGTTTGATTGCAGGCGGCTATGGCTACACCTTC. It encodes CASSLIAGGYGYTF.

This sequence joins TRBV28 and TRBJ2-3; no definite D call. From germline, CDR1 is MDHEN and CDR2 SYDVKM. The CDR3 loop spans 12 amino acids. Trimming cost V 7 bases and J 3 bases, with 8 bases left between them. The DNA for the CDR3 is TGTGCCAGCACAACTGTTACAGATACGCAGTATTTT. This codes for CASTTVTDTQYF.